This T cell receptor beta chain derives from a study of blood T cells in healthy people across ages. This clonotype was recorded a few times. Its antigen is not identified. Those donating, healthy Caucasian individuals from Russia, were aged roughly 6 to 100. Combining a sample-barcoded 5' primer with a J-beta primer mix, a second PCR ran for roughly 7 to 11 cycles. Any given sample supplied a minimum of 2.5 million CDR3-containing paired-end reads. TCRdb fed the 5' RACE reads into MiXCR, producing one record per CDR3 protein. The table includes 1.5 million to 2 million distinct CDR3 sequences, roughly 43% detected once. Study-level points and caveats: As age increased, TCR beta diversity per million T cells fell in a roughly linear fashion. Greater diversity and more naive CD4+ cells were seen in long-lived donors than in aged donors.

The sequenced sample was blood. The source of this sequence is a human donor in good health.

The CDR3 DNA sequence: TGTGCCAGCAGCCAAGTTCCGGGTCGGGCTGGTGGAACCCTCCACTTT. Protein: CASSQVPGRAGGTLHF. The V and J genes are TRBV4-2 and TRBJ1-6; D is ambiguous. V was shortened by 1 base and J by 14 bases, with 21 bases between the two germline ends. Germline CDR1 and CDR2: LGHNA and YNFKEQ. The length of the CDR3 is 16 residues.